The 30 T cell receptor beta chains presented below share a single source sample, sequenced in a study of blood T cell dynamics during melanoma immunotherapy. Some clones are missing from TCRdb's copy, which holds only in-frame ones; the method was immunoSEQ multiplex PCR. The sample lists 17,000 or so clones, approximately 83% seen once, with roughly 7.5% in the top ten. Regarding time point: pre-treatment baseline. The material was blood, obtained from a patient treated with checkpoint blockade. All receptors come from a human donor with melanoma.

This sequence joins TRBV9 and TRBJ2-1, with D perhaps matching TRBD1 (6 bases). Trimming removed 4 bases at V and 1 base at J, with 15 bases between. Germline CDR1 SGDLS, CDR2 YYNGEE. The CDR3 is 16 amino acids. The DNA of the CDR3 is TGTGCCAGCAGCCAAACCAGGGGTTTGTCCTACAATGAGCAGTTCTTC. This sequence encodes CASSQTRGLSYNEQFF.

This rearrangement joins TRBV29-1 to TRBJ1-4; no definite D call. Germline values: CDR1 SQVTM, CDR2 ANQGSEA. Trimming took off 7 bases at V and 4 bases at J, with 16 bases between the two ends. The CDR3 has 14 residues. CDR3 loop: CSAVVLANNEKLFF. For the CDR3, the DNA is TGCAGCGCCGTTGTATTGGCCAATAATGAAAAACTGTTTTTT.

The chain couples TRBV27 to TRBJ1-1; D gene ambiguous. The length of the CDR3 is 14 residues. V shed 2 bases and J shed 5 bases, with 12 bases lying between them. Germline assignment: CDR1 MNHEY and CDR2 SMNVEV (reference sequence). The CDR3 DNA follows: TGTGCCAGCAGTTTAAACAGCATATGGACTGAAGCTTTCTTT. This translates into CASSLNSIWTEAFF.

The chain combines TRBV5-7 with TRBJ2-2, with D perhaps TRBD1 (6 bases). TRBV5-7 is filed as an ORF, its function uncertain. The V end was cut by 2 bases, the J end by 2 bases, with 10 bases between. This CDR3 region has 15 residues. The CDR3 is CASSFRGANTGELFF. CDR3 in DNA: TGTGCCAGCAGCTTCAGGGGTGCTAACACCGGGGAGCTGTTTTTT.

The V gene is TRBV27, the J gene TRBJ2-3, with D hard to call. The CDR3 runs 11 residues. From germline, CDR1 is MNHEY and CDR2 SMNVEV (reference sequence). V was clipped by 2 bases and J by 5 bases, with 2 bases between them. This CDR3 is CASSLRDTQYF. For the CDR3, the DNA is TGTGCCAGCAGTTTAAGAGATACGCAGTATTTT.

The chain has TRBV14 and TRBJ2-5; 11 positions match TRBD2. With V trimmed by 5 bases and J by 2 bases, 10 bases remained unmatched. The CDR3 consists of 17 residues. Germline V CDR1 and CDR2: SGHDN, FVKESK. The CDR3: CASSYWTTSGIQETQYF. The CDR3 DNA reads TGTGCCAGCAGCTACTGGACGACTAGCGGGATACAAGAGACCCAGTACTTC.

The CDR3 DNA sequence: TGTGCCAGCAGCTTGGGACAGCGCACTAGCACAGATACGCAGTATTTT. Its protein is CASSLGQRTSTDTQYF. This chain uses TRBV5-4 with TRBJ2-3, with a tentative D call TRBD1 (5 bases). The germline V and J ends were trimmed by 0 bases and 0 bases, with 11 bases remaining between them. The CDR3 has 16 amino acids. Germline loops: CDR1 SGHNT, CDR2 YYREEE (reference sequence).

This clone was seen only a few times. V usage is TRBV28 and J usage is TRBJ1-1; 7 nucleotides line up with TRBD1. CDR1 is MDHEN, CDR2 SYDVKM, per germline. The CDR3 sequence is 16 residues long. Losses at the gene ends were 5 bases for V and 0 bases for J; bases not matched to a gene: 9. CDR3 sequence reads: CASSPRTGGMNTEAFF. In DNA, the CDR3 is TGTGCCAGCAGTCCTCGGACAGGAGGTATGAACACTGAAGCTTTCTTT. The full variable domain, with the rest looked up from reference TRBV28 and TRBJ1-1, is DVKVTQSSRYLVKRTGEKVFLECVQDMDHENMFWYRQDPGLGLRLIYFSYDVKMKEKGDIPEGYSVSREKKERFSLILESASTNQTSMYLCASSPRTGGMNTEAFFGQGTRLTVV.

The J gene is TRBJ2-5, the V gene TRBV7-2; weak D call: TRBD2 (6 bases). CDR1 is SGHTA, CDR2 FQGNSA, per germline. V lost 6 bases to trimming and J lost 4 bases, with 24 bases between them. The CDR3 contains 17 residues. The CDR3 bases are TGTGCCAGCAGTATGAGGCCTGTTGGACTATCTGGAGAGACCCAGTACTTC. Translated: CASSMRPVGLSGETQYF.

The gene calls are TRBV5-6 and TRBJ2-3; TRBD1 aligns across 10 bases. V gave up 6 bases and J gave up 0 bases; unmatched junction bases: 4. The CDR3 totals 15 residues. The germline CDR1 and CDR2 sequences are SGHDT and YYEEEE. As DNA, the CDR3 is TGTGCCAGCAAACGGGACAGGGGTAGCACAGATACGCAGTATTTT. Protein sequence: CASKRDRGSTDTQYF. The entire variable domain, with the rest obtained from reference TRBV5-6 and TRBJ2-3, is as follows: DAGVTQSPTHLIKTRGQQVTLRCSPKSGHDTVSWYQQALGQGPQFIFQYYEEEERQRGNFPDRFSGHQFPNYSSELNVNALLLGDSALYLCASKRDRGSTDTQYFGPGTRLTVL.

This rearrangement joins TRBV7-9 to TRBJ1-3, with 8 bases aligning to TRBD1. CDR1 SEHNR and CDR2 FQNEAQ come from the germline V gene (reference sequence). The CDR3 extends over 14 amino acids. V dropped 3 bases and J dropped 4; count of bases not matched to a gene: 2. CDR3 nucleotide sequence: TGTGCCAGCAGCTTGGACAGGGTCGGAAACACCATATATTTT. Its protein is CASSLDRVGNTIYF.

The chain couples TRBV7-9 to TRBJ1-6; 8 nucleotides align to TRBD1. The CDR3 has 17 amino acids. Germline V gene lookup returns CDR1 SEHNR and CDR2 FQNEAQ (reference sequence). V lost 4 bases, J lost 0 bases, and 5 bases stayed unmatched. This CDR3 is CASSSTGGSSYNSPLHF. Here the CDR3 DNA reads TGTGCCAGCAGCTCCACAGGGGGGAGCTCCTATAATTCACCCCTCCACTTT.

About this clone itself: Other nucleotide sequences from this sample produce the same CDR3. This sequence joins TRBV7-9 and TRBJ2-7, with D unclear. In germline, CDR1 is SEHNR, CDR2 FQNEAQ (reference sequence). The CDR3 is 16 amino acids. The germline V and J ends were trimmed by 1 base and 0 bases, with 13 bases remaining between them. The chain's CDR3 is CASSLGSGASSYEQYF. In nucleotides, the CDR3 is TGTGCCAGCAGCTTAGGGTCGGGCGCTAGCTCCTACGAGCAGTACTTC.

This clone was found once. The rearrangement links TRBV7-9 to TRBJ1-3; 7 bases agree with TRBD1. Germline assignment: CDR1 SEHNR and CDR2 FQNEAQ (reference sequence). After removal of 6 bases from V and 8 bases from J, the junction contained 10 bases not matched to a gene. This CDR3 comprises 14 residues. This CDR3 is CASSPGTARDTIYF. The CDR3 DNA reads TGTGCCAGCAGTCCTGGGACAGCGAGAGACACCATATATTTT.

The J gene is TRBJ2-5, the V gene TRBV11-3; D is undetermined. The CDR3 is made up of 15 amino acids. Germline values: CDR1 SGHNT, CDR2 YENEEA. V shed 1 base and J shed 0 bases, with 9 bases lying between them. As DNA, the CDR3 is TGTGCCAGCAGCTTAGCCCCGCTGAACCAAGAGACCCAGTACTTC. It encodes CASSLAPLNQETQYF.

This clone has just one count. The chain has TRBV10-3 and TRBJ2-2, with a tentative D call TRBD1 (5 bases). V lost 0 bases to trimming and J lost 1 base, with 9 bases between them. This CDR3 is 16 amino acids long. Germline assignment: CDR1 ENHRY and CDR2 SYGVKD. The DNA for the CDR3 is TGTGCCATCAGTGAGTCGGGGCAGGTGAACACCGGGGAGCTGTTTTTT. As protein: CAISESGQVNTGELFF.

The CDR3 loop is CASSPGTAFKDGYTF. The DNA for the CDR3 is TGCGCCAGCAGCCCGGGGACGGCCTTTAAAGATGGCTACACCTTC. The rearrangement joins TRBV5-1 to TRBJ1-2, with a possible D match to TRBD1 (5 bases). V lost 4 bases to trimming and J lost 6 bases, with 19 bases between them. Per the germline V gene, CDR1 is SGHRS and CDR2 is YFSETQ. The CDR3 extends over 15 amino acids.

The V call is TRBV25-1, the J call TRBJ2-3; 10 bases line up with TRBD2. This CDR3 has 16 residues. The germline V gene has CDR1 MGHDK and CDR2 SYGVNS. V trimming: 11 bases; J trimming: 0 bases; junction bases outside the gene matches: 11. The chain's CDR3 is CAAEMRLAGSTDTQYF. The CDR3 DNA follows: TGTGCCGCAGAAATGCGACTAGCGGGTAGCACAGATACGCAGTATTTT.

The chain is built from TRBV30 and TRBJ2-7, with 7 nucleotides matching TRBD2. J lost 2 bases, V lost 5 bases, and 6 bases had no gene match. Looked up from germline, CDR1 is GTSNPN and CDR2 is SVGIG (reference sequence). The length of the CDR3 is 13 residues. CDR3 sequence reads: CAWRPGGAYEQYF. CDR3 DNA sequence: TGTGCCTGGCGACCTGGGGGGGCCTACGAGCAGTACTTC.

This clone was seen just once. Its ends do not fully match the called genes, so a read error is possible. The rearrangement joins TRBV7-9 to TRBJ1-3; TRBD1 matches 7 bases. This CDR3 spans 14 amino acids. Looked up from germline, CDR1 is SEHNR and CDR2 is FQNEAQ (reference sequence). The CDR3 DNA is TGTGCCAGCAGTCCTGGGACAGCGAGAGACACCACATATTTT. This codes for CASSPGTARDTTYF.

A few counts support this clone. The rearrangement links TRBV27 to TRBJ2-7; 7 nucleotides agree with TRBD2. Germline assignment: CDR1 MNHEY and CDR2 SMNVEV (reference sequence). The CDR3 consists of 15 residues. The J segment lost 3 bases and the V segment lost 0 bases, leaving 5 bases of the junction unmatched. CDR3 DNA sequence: TGTGCCAGCAGTTTATCCCCAGCGGGATACTACGAGCAGTACTTC. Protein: CASSLSPAGYYEQYF.

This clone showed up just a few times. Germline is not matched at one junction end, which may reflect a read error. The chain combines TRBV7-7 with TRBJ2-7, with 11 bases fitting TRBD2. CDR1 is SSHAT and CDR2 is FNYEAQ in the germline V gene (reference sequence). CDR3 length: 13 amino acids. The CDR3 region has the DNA TGTGCTAGCAGTCTGGGACTAGCGGACGAGCAGTACTTC. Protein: CASSLGLADEQYF.

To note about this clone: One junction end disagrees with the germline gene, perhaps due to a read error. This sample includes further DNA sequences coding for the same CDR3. CDR3 protein: CASSPVPGQASYEQYF. The CDR3 DNA sequence: TGCGCCAGCAGCCCGGTTCCGGGACAGGCGTCCTACGAGCAGTATTTC. V and J are TRBV5-1 and TRBJ2-7; the match to TRBD1 covers 8 bases. The CDR3 runs to 16 residues. The germline gives CDR1 SGHRS, CDR2 YFSETQ. The full variable domain, its missing parts supplied by reference TRBV5-1 and TRBJ2-7, is KAGVTQTPRYLIKTRGQQVTLSCSPISGHRSVSWYQQTPGQGLQFLFEYFSETQRNKGNFPGRFSGRQFSNSRSEMNVSTLELGDSALYLCASSPVPGQASYEQYFGPGTRLTVT.

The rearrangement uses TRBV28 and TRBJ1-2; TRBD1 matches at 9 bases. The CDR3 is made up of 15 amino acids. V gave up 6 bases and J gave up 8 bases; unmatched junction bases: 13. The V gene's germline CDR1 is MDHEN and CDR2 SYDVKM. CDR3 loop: CASSPPQTGGGGYTF. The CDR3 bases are TGTGCCAGCAGCCCCCCTCAGACAGGGGGAGGAGGCTACACCTTC.

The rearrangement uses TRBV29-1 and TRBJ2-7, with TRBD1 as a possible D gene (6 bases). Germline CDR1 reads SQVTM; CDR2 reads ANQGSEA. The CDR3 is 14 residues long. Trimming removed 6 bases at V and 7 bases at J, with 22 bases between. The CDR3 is CSVKSRDNPFEQYF. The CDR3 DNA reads TGCAGCGTCAAAAGCCGGGACAACCCCTTTGAGCAGTACTTC.

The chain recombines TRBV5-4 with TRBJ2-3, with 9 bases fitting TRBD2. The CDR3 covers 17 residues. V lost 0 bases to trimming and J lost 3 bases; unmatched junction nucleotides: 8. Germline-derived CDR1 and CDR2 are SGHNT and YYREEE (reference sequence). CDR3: CASSLAERLAVTDTQYF. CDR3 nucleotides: TGTGCCAGCAGCTTGGCGGAAAGACTAGCGGTTACAGATACGCAGTATTTT. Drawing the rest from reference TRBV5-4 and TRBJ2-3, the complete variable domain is ETGVTQSPTHLIKTRGQQVTLRCSSQSGHNTVSWYQQALGQGPQFIFQYYREEENGRGNFPPRFSGLQFPNYSSELNVNALELDDSALYLCASSLAERLAVTDTQYFGPGTRLTVL.

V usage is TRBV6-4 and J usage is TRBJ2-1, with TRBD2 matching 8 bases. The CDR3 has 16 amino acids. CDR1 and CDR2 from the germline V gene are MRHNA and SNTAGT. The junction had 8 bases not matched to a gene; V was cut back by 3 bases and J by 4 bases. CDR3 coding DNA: TGTGCCAGCAGTGAGGGAGCGGGAGAGGGGTACAATGAGCAGTTCTTC. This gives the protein CASSEGAGEGYNEQFF.

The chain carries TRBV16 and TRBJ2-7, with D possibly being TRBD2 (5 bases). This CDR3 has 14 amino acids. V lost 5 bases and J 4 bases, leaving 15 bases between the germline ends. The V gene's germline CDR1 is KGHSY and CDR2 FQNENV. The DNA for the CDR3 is TGTGCCAGCAGCAAGCTCCGGACTCAATACGAGCAGTACTTC. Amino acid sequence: CASSKLRTQYEQYF.

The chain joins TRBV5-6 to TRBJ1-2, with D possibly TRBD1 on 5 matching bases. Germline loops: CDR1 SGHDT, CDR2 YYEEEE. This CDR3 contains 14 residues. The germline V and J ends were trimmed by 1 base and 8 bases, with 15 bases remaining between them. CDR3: CASSLSSGIEGYTF. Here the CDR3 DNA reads TGTGCCAGCAGCTTGTCATCAGGGATAGAGGGCTACACCTTC.

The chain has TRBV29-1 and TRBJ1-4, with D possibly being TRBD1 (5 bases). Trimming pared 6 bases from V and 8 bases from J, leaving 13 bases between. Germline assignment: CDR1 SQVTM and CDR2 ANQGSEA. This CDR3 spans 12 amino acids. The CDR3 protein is CSVRERDEKLFF. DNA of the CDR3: TGCAGCGTCCGTGAAAGGGACGAAAAACTGTTTTTT.